This is a list of T cell receptor beta chains from one sample in a study of TIL therapy for anti-PD-1-resistant metastatic lung cancer. Profiled with immunoSEQ multiplex PCR; TCRdb holds only in-frame clones, not every one. The table has about 100,000 clones, about 71% seen once; the top ten hold about 10%. This specimen was tumor tissue, taken at baseline. These receptors were obtained from a person between 25 and 79 years old with non-small cell lung cancer. The CDR3 runs from the conserved cysteine through the conserved F or W. A D gene is named only where the DNA matches it firmly. Some rows mark clone size as missing; the rest say once, few, many or name a class of expanded clone.

v_gene	d_gene	j_gene	abundance	CDR3aa	CDR3nt
TRBV4-1	NA	TRBJ2-2	NA	CASTTTGELFF	TGCGCCAGCACCACCACCGGGGAGCTGTTTTTT
TRBV7-8	NA	TRBJ2-1	NA	CASTLRRGKGNEQFF	TGTGCCAGCACACTAAGAAGGGGTAAAGGGAATGAGCAGTTCTTC
TRBV5-6	NA	TRBJ2-7	few	CASSLTGQSYEQYF	TGTGCCAGCAGCTTAACAGGGCAAAGCTACGAGCAGTACTTC
TRBV24-1	NA	TRBJ2-1	NA	CATSVQDHEQFF	TGTGCCACCAGTGTGCAGGACCATGAGCAGTTCTTC
TRBV24-1	NA	TRBJ2-2	NA	CATSDYSGVVGELFF	TGTGCCACCAGTGATTATTCAGGGGTTGTCGGGGAGCTGTTTTTT
TRBV12-5	TRBD2	TRBJ2-2	NA	CASGLLAGGNTGELFF	TGTGCTAGTGGTTTACTAGCGGGGGGGAACACCGGGGAGCTGTTTTTT
TRBV30	TRBD2	TRBJ2-6	few	CAWSTLQRGLAGAGANVLTF	TGTGCCTGGAGCACTCTCCAGAGGGGACTAGCGGGAGCTGGGGCCAACGTCCTGACTTTC
TRBV18	NA	TRBJ1-6	NA	CASSDRPTGGLSSYNSPLHF	TGTGCCAGCTCAGACAGACCGACCGGGGGCTTAAGCTCCTATAATTCACCCCTCCACTTT
TRBV30	NA	TRBJ2-4	NA	CAWSTSGFGAKNIQYF	TGTGCCTGGAGTACTTCAGGCTTTGGGGCCAAAAACATTCAGTACTTC
TRBV12-5	TRBD2	TRBJ2-2	NA	CASGLARLAGGTGELFF	TGTGCTAGTGGTTTGGCCCGACTAGCGGGGGGAACCGGGGAGCTGTTTTTT
TRBV3-1/TRBV3-2	TRBD1	TRBJ1-5	few	CASSLGTGDQPQHF	TGTGCCAGCAGCCTGGGGACAGGGGATCAGCCCCAGCATTTT
TRBV20-1	NA	TRBJ2-7	once	CSASPYEQYF	TGCAGTGCTTCCCCCTACGAGCAGTACTTC
TRBV18	NA	TRBJ2-3	NA	CASSPPNADTQYF	TGTGCCAGCTCACCACCTAATGCAGATACGCAGTATTTT
TRBV7-2	NA	TRBJ2-7	few	CASSLQDYEQYF	TGTGCCAGCAGCTTACAGGACTACGAGCAGTACTTC
TRBV28	NA	TRBJ1-5	NA	CASSPKRNQPQHF	TGTGCCAGCAGTCCGAAGCGCAATCAGCCCCAGCATTTT
TRBV5-1	NA	TRBJ1-6	few	CASSSGNPQDSPLHF	TGCGCCAGCAGCTCGGGGAATCCGCAAGATTCACCCCTCCACTTT
TRBV7-9	NA	TRBJ1-3	NA	CASSPPGPVGINTIYF	TGTGCCAGCAGCCCGCCGGGCCCCGTTGGAATAAACACCATATATTTT
TRBV6-2/TRBV6-3	TRBD2	TRBJ2-7	NA	CASSSSGGLYEQYF	TGTGCCAGCAGTTCTAGCGGGGGCCTCTACGAGCAGTACTTC
TRBV19	TRBD2	TRBJ2-1	few	CASSKIEGRGPNEQFF	TGTGCCAGTAGTAAAATCGAGGGGAGGGGCCCCAATGAGCAGTTCTTC
TRBV30	TRBD2	TRBJ2-5	NA	CAWSWGTSGHQETQYF	TGTGCCTGGAGTTGGGGGACTAGCGGTCACCAAGAGACCCAGTACTTC
TRBV4-3	NA	TRBJ2-2	NA	CASSQETGYPGELFF	TGCGCCAGCAGCCAAGAAACAGGGTATCCCGGGGAGCTGTTTTTT
TRBV10-3	TRBD1	TRBJ1-2	NA	CAIRGTGGDYGYTF	TGTGCCATCAGGGGGACAGGGGGCGACTATGGCTACACCTTC
TRBV7-2	NA	TRBJ1-6	few	CASRGEQGGSPLHF	TGTGCCAGCAGGGGGGAACAGGGAGGCTCACCCCTCCACTTT
TRBV28	NA	TRBJ2-7	NA	CASSARGSLWYEQYF	TGTGCCAGCAGTGCTAGGGGTTCCCTATGGTACGAGCAGTACTTC
TRBV6-5	NA	TRBJ1-2	NA	CASSFGISEDYGYTF	TGTGCCAGCAGTTTCGGGATCTCTGAGGACTATGGCTACACCTTC
TRBV30	NA	TRBJ2-5	NA	CAWMARETQYF	TGTGCCTGGATGGCGCGTGAGACCCAGTACTTC
TRBV5-1	TRBD2	TRBJ2-1	NA	CASSYGSSGTDEQFF	TGCGCCAGCAGCTACGGGTCTAGCGGGACGGATGAGCAGTTCTTC
TRBV9	TRBD1	TRBJ2-3	NA	CASSPQGGLPSTDTQYF	TGTGCCAGCAGCCCTCAAGGGGGCTTACCTAGCACAGATACGCAGTATTTT
TRBV6-6	TRBD2	TRBJ2-7	NA	CASSYGTSSYEQYF	TGTGCCAGCAGTTACGGGACTAGCTCTTACGAGCAGTACTTC
TRBV5-6	NA	TRBJ2-7	NA	CASRVQGSTYEQYF	TGTGCCAGCAGGGTGCAAGGCAGCACCTACGAGCAGTACTTC
TRBV4-1	TRBD2	TRBJ2-4	NA	CASSQEALAGVGGKNIQYF	TGCGCCAGCAGCCAAGAAGCCCTAGCGGGAGTAGGGGGGAAAAACATTCAGTACTTC
TRBV19	NA	TRBJ2-1	NA	CASKLGGANSYNEQFF	TGTGCCAGTAAGTTAGGCGGGGCAAACTCCTACAATGAGCAGTTCTTC
TRBV5-6	NA	TRBJ1-3	medium-sized	CASSLRGSGNTIYF	TGTGCCAGCAGCTTACGGGGCTCTGGAAACACCATATATTTT
TRBV28	NA	TRBJ1-5	few	CASSHGGAVSNQPQHF	TGTGCCAGCAGTCACGGGGGGGCAGTTAGCAATCAGCCCCAGCATTTT
TRBV29-1	NA	TRBJ1-1	few	CSVGGQNTEAFF	TGCAGCGTGGGGGGACAGAACACTGAAGCTTTCTTT
TRBV27	NA	TRBJ1-2	NA	CASSLVGGLIPGYTF	TGTGCCAGCAGTCTAGTGGGTGGACTAATCCCTGGCTACACCTTC
TRBV7-2	TRBD2	TRBJ2-7	NA	CASSLGGTSGRARYEQYF	TGTGCCAGCAGCTTAGGAGGGACTAGCGGGAGGGCCCGGTACGAGCAGTACTTC
TRBV6-5	NA	TRBJ1-1	NA	CASSYALARTEAFF	TGTGCCAGCAGTTACGCTCTTGCTAGAACTGAAGCTTTCTTT
TRBV29-1	NA	TRBJ2-5	few	CSVLTVKETQYF	TGCAGCGTTCTGACCGTGAAAGAGACCCAGTACTTC
TRBV28	NA	TRBJ1-5	NA	CASRMGGSLIKPQHF	TGTGCCAGCAGGATGGGGGGTTCTCTAATCAAGCCCCAGCATTTT
TRBV2	NA	TRBJ1-2	NA	CASMPGQSKGDYGYTF	TGTGCCAGCATGCCGGGACAATCTAAGGGGGACTATGGCTACACCTTC
TRBV2	NA	TRBJ1-5	NA	CASSEARQPQHF	TGTGCCAGCAGTGAAGCGCGACAGCCCCAGCATTTT
TRBV7-9	NA	TRBJ1-1	NA	CASSRTDSEAFF	TGTGCCAGCAGCCGGACGGATTCTGAAGCTTTCTTT
TRBV28	NA	TRBJ1-5	NA	CASSRGPIQPQHF	TGTGCCAGCAGTCGGGGACCTATTCAGCCCCAGCATTTT
TRBV7-2	NA	TRBJ1-3	NA	CASSLELSRFGNTIYF	TGTGCCAGCAGCTTAGAGCTCTCTAGATTCGGAAACACCATATATTTT
TRBV5-1	NA	TRBJ2-5	NA	CASSLQAVLETQYF	TGCGCCAGCAGCTTGCAGGCGGTCTTGGAGACCCAGTACTTC
TRBV13	NA	TRBJ2-2	many	CASSRAFTGELFF	TGTGCCAGCAGCCGGGCCTTCACCGGGGAGCTGTTTTTT
TRBV27	TRBD2	TRBJ2-3	NA	CASSLLAGGMDTQYF	TGTGCCAGCAGTTTGCTAGCGGGGGGGATGGATACGCAGTATTTT
TRBV27	NA	TRBJ2-3	NA	CASRPINADTQYF	TGTGCCAGCAGACCTATAAACGCAGATACGCAGTATTTT
TRBV10-3	NA	TRBJ2-3	NA	CAISEFGETSTDTQYF	TGTGCCATCAGTGAGTTCGGGGAAACTAGCACAGATACGCAGTATTTT
TRBV5-1	TRBD1	TRBJ1-5	few	CASRPTGTDNQPQHF	TGCGCCAGCAGGCCGACCGGGACAGACAATCAGCCCCAGCATTTT
TRBV6-2/TRBV6-3	NA	TRBJ2-3	NA	CASSQTPGKGTDTQYF	TGTGCCAGCAGTCAGACTCCCGGGAAGGGCACAGATACGCAGTATTTT
TRBV6-5	NA	TRBJ2-1	NA	CASSYHRQGYNEQFF	TGTGCCAGCAGTTACCACCGACAAGGATACAATGAGCAGTTCTTC